The T cell receptor (beta chain) under discussion was sequenced for a study of shared clonotypes between healthy human individuals. Trimming left V 0 bases short and J 0 bases short, with 9 bases between. The CDR3 length is 15 residues. CDR1 and CDR2 from the germline V gene are SGHRS and YFSETQ. Notes on this clone: The antigen remains unidentified.

Sequenced by immunoSEQ multiplex PCR; TCRdb stores in-frame clones only, minus some. This repertoire shows about 2.4 million clones, 93% found once; its top ten account for around 0.4%. Notes on the study in general: The small donor group covered limited genetic and exposure diversity. The sole specimen, blood, was sampled, and tissue repertoires likely differ.

The chain carries TRBV5-1 and TRBJ2-5; D remains unclear. The sequenced sample consisted of naive CD4+ T cells from PBMCs. The subset: CD45RA+ positively selected. The TCR sequence derives from a man aged 18 to 30 in good health. Some clones in this sample may be carry-over from other donors' samples. The CDR3 sequence: CASSLDPRYQETQYF. The CDR3 DNA follows: TGCGCCAGCAGCTTGGACCCTCGGTACCAAGAGACCCAGTACTTC.